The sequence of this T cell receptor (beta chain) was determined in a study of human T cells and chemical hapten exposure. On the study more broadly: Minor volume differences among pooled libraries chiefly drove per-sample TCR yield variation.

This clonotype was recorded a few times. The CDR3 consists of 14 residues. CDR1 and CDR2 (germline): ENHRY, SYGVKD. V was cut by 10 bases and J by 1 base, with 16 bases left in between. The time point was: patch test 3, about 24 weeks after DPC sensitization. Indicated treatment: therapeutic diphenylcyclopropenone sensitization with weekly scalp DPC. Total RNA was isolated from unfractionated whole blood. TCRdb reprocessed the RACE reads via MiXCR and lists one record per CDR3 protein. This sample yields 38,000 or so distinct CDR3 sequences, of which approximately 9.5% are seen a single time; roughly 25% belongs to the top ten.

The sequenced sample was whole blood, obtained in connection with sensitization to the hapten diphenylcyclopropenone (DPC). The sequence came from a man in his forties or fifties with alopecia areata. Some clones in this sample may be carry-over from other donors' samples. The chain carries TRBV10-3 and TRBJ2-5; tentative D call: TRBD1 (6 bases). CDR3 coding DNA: TGTGCCAGCAACCGTGGACAGCCCCAAGAGACCCAGTACTTC. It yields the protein CASNRGQPQETQYF.